Below are 15 T cell receptor beta chains sequenced from a single sample in a study of blood T cell repertoires in COVID-19. Generated by immunoSEQ multiplex PCR, the TCRdb table keeps only in-frame clones and is missing some. The sample lists 110,000 to 150,000 clones, 75% to 85% seen once, with around 4.4% in the top ten. Sequencing input: peripheral blood. Source of these receptors: a man in his sixties with acute or convalescent COVID-19.

The rearrangement links TRBV27 to TRBJ2-1; 7 bases map to TRBD1. CDR1 is MNHEY and CDR2 is SMNVEV in the germline V gene (reference sequence). CDR3 length equals 19 residues. The ends lost 4 bases at V and 0 bases at J; junction bases unmatched: 15. CDR3 sequence (DNA): TGTGCCAGCAGTTCCCGGGCCCCGACAGGGATCCACTCCTACAATGAGCAGTTCTTC. This encodes CASSSRAPTGIHSYNEQFF.

J is TRBJ2-1 and V is TRBV7-9, with 8 bases aligning to TRBD1. Germline V gene data show CDR1 as SEHNR and CDR2 as FQNEAQ (reference sequence). CDR3 size: 14 residues. With 4 bases clipped from V and 7 bases from J, the junction kept 6 bases outside the gene matches. The CDR3 DNA sequence: TGTGCCAGCAGCTCCGGACAGGGTTGGAATGAGCAGTTCTTC. Translating it yields CASSSGQGWNEQFF.

The rearrangement uses TRBV15 and TRBJ2-5, with D maybe TRBD2 (5 bases). V was trimmed by 3 bases and J by 1 base, leaving 6 bases between them. The CDR3 consists of 13 residues. Germline-derived CDR1 and CDR2 are LNHNV and YYDKDF (reference sequence). The CDR3 DNA reads as TGTGCCACCAGCAGCGGGGTCCAAGAGACCCAGTACTTC. It specifies CATSSGVQETQYF. The entire variable domain, with the rest obtained from reference TRBV15 and TRBJ2-5, is as follows: DAMVIQNPRYQVTQFGKPVTLSCSQTLNHNVMYWYQQKSSQAPKLLFHYYDKDFNNEADTPDNFQSRRPNTSFCFLDIRSPGLGDTAMYLCATSSGVQETQYFGPGTRLLVL.

Remarks on this clone: The junction differs from germline at one of its ends, possibly a read error. The chain has TRBV13 and TRBJ2-2; D is uncertain. This CDR3 spans 14 amino acids. Germline V gene sequence: CDR1 PRHDT, CDR2 FYEKMQ (reference sequence). CDR3 DNA sequence: TGTGCCAGCAGCGTGTGGGCGAACGCCGGGGAGCTGTTTTTT. Its translation: CASSVWANAGELFF.

This clone appeared a single time. V gene TRBV30 combines with J gene TRBJ2-7; D gene uncertain. The CDR3 contains 14 residues. The V end lost 0 bases, the J end lost 0 bases, and 9 bases lay between the germline ends. Germline CDR1 GTSNPN, CDR2 SVGIG (reference sequence). The CDR3, as DNA: TGTGCCTGGAGTGTGGGCCAGAGCTCCTACGAGCAGTACTTC. It is translated as CAWSVGQSSYEQYF.

In DNA form, the CDR3 reads TGTGCCAGTAGTTTAACAGTAACCTACGAGCAGTACTTC. This codes for CASSLTVTYEQYF. The rearrangement joins TRBV19 to TRBJ2-7; D unclear. CDR3 length: 13 residues. Trimming took off 5 bases at V and 2 bases at J, with 10 bases between the two ends. CDR1 is LNHDA, CDR2 SQIVND, per germline (reference sequence).

There are a few counts of this clone. The chain couples TRBV2 to TRBJ2-7; 10 positions match TRBD1. The CDR3 length is 15 residues. Germline-derived CDR1 and CDR2 are SNHLY and FYNNEI. Trimming cost V 4 bases and J 1 base; bases outside gene matches: 4. CDR3 protein: CASSVDRGRSYEQYF. The CDR3 region has the DNA TGTGCCAGCAGTGTTGACAGGGGGCGATCCTACGAGCAGTACTTC.

The chain uses TRBV11-3 and TRBJ2-7, with D maybe TRBD1 (6 bases). The V and J ends lost 0 bases and 3 bases respectively, with 9 bases between them. Per germline, CDR1 SGHNT and CDR2 YENEEA. CDR3 size: 14 residues. CDR3 sequence (DNA): TGTGCCAGCAGCTTAGATTCAGGGGTCTACGAGCAGTACTTC. It yields the protein CASSLDSGVYEQYF.

This clone appeared a few times. The chain is built from TRBV7-9 and TRBJ2-1; D unresolved. V was pared by 5 bases and J by 3 bases, with 8 bases between. CDR1 and CDR2 (germline): SEHNR, FQNEAQ (reference sequence). This CDR3 is built from 13 residues. CDR3: CASSPDNYNEQFF. The DNA for the CDR3 is TGTGCCAGCAGCCCCGACAACTACAATGAGCAGTTCTTC.

This rearrangement joins TRBV2 to TRBJ1-1; 12 nucleotides agree with TRBD1. Germline V gene lookup returns CDR1 SNHLY and CDR2 FYNNEI. V lost 6 bases and J lost 7; bases outside the gene matches: 9. The length of the CDR3 is 15 residues. CDR3 loop: CASSSGTGGEVEAFF. CDR3 sequence (DNA): TGTGCCAGCAGCTCCGGGACAGGGGGCGAGGTTGAAGCTTTCTTT. Full variable domain (outside the CDR3, taken from reference TRBV2 and TRBJ1-1): EPEVTQTPSHQVTQMGQEVILRCVPISNHLYFYWYRQILGQKVEFLVSFYNNEISEKSEIFDDQFSVERPDGSNFTLKIRSTKLEDSAMYFCASSSGTGGEVEAFFGQGTRLTVV.

V and J are TRBV10-3 and TRBJ2-7, with TRBD1 matching 10 bases. Per the germline V gene, CDR1 is ENHRY and CDR2 is SYGVKD. J lost 2 bases, V lost 6 bases, and 4 bases had no gene match. The CDR3 length is 14 residues. The CDR3 is CAISRQGATYEQYF. CDR3 DNA sequence: TGTGCCATCAGCCGACAGGGGGCGACCTACGAGCAGTACTTC.

This clone was picked up a small number of times. The CDR3 coding sequence is TGTGCCAGCAGCGGGGGCCGGGGCCGGAGCAATGAGCAGTTCTTC. Protein product: CASSGGRGRSNEQFF. This rearrangement joins TRBV7-2 to TRBJ2-1, with a tentative D call TRBD1 (6 bases). This CDR3 has 15 amino acids. Trimming took off 5 bases at V and 6 bases at J, with 17 bases between the two ends. CDR1 and CDR2 (germline): SGHTA, FQGNSA.

The chain has TRBV19 and TRBJ2-1; TRBD2 matches 7 bases. V dropped 5 bases and J dropped 0; count of bases not matched to a gene: 7. CDR3 size: 16 residues. The germline V gene has CDR1 LNHDA and CDR2 SQIVND (reference sequence). CDR3 sequence (DNA): TGTGCCAGTAGTGGGCTAGCGGAGAGCTCCTACAATGAGCAGTTCTTC. Amino acid sequence: CASSGLAESSYNEQFF.

The V and J genes are TRBV5-6 and TRBJ2-3; D might be TRBD2 (5 bases). The V and J ends lost 1 base and 5 bases respectively, with 23 bases between them. Germline V CDR1 and CDR2: SGHDT, YYEEEE. This CDR3 contains 18 residues. CDR3 bases: TGTGCCAGCAGCTTGAAGGGTCGGGCTGCTCGGGGTGGAGATACGCAGTATTTT. It codes for CASSLKGRAARGGDTQYF.

This chain connects TRBV9 to TRBJ2-1; no firm D call. CDR1 and CDR2 from the germline V gene are SGDLS and YYNGEE. This CDR3 is 14 amino acids long. With 0 bases removed from V and 5 bases from J, the gap between germline ends came to 9 bases. The CDR3 DNA reads TGTGCCAGCAGCGTAGGCGCCGGAGACAATGAGCAGTTCTTC. Its translation: CASSVGAGDNEQFF.